The entry that follows covers one T cell receptor (beta chain) sequence. Its antigen is currently unknown. This record comes from a study of T cell repertoires in cytomegalovirus infection. Study summary: Signatures in public TCR beta sequences pointed to both CMV infection and matching HLA type.

Study-level findings and limits: CMV-specific HLA-C-restricted TCR beta clonotypes dominated the ex vivo response.

TCRdb analysed the reads with MiXCR anew, one entry per CDR3 protein. The sample carries about 250,000 distinct CDR3 sequences, approximately 15% recorded once. What was sequenced was CD8+ T cells from PBMCs. The sequence was collected from a human donor in good health (CMV status not recorded). Some clones in this sample may be carry-over from other donors' samples.

CDR3 bases: TGTGCCAGCAGCTTAGCGGGTTCTCTTGACGGCTACACCTTC. This codes for CASSLAGSLDGYTF. The genes are TRBV7-9 and TRBJ1-2; no definite D call. V was shortened by 0 bases and J by 8 bases, with 13 bases between the two germline ends. This CDR3 contains 14 residues. From germline, CDR1 is SEHNR and CDR2 FQNEAQ (reference sequence).